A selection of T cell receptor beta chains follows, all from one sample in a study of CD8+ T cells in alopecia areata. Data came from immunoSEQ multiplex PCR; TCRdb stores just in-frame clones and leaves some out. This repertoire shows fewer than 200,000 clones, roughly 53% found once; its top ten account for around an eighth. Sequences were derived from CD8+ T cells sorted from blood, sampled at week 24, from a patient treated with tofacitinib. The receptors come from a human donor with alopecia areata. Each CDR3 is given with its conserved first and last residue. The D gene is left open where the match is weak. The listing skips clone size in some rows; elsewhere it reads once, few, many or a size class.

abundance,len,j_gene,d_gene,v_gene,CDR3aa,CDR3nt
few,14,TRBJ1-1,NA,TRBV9,CASSVEVKSTEAFF,TGTGCCAGCAGCGTAGAGGTTAAGTCCACTGAAGCTTTCTTT
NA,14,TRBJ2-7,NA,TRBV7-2,CASSLLQSRYEQYF,TGTGCCAGCAGCTTATTGCAGAGTCGTTACGAGCAGTACTTC
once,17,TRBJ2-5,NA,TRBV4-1,CASSPTGGEGAQETQYF,TGCGCCAGCAGCCCAACAGGGGGGGAGGGGGCACAAGAGACCCAGTACTTC
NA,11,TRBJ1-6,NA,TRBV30,CACSGNSPLHF,TGTGCCTGTAGTGGGAATTCACCCCTCCACTTT
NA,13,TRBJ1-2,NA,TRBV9,CASNGDGYYGYTF,TGTGCCAGCAACGGGGATGGTTACTATGGCTACACCTTC
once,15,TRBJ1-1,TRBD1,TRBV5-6,CASSWGQGAGSEAFF,TGTGCCAGCAGCTGGGGACAGGGGGCAGGGAGTGAAGCTTTCTTT
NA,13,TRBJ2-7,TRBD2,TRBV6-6,CATSTGGVGEQYF,TGTGCCACTTCCACCGGGGGGGTGGGGGAGCAGTACTTC
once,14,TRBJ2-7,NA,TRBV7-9,CASSLYGTPYEQYF,TGTGCCAGCAGCTTATACGGGACTCCCTACGAGCAGTACTTC
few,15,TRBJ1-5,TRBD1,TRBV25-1,CASSEGTGWNQPQHF,TGTGCCAGCAGTGAAGGGACAGGGTGGAATCAGCCCCAGCATTTT
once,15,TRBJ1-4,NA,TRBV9,CASSPFLGGDEKLFF,TGTGCCAGCAGCCCCTTCTTGGGGGGTGATGAAAAACTGTTTTTT
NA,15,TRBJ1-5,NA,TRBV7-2,CASSLSGYSNQPQHF,TGTGCCAGCAGCTTATCAGGTTATAGCAATCAGCCCCAGCATTTT
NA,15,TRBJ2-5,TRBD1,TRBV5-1,CASSAGTGGKETQYF,TGCGCCAGCAGCGCCGGGACAGGGGGCAAAGAGACCCAGTACTTC
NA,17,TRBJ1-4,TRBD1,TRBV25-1,CASSDPRRTGLEEKLFF,TGTGCCAGCAGTGATCCACGACGGACAGGGTTGGAGGAAAAACTGTTTTTT
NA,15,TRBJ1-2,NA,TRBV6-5,CASSPKGGGTYGYTF,TGTGCCAGCAGCCCCAAAGGAGGGGGGACCTATGGCTACACCTTC
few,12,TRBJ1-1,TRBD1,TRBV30,CAWNRGNTEAFF,TGTGCCTGGAACAGGGGTAACACTGAAGCTTTCTTT
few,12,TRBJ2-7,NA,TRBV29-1,CSVHVDSYEQYF,TGCAGCGTACACGTAGACTCCTACGAGCAGTACTTC
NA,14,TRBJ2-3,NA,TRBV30,CAWSVGVGTDTQYF,TGTGCCTGGAGTGTTGGGGTTGGGACAGATACGCAGTATTTT
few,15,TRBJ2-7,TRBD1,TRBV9,CASSVGDRGHYEQYF,TGTGCCAGCAGCGTAGGGGACAGGGGACACTACGAGCAGTACTTC
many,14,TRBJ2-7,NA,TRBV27,CASSLGTGADEQYF,TGTGCCAGCAGTTTAGGGACTGGTGCGGACGAGCAGTACTTC
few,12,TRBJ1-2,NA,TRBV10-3,CAISESDAGYTF,TGTGCCATCAGTGAGTCAGATGCTGGCTACACCTTC
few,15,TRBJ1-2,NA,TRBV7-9,CASSGEVPKQSGYTF,TGTGCCAGCAGCGGAGAGGTCCCGAAACAGTCTGGCTACACCTTC
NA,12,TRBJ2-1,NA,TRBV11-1,CASTDSGNEQFF,TGTGCCAGTACAGACTCGGGCAATGAGCAGTTCTTC
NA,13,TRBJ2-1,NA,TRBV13,CASSSIGPNEQFF,TGTGCCAGCAGCTCCATAGGGCCCAATGAGCAGTTCTTC
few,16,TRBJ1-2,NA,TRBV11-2,CASTYKSRGANYGYTF,TGTGCCAGCACCTACAAATCTCGGGGGGCTAACTATGGCTACACCTTC
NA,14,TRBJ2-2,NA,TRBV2,CASSAGTSGGELFF,TGTGCCAGCAGTGCCGGGACCAGCGGCGGGGAGCTGTTTTTT
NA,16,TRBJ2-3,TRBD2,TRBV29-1,CSVDLGGYVGRDTQYF,TGCAGCGTTGACCTCGGGGGGTACGTCGGGAGAGATACGCAGTATTTT
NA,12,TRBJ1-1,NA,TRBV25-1,CASSFVNTEAFF,TGTGCCAGCAGTTTCGTTAACACTGAAGCTTTCTTT
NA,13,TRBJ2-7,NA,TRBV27,CASSPGVSYEQYF,TGTGCCAGCAGCCCAGGAGTCTCCTACGAGCAGTACTTC
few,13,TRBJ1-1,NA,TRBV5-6,CASSLGTLSEAFF,TGTGCCAGCAGCTTGGGGACCCTAAGCGAAGCTTTCTTT
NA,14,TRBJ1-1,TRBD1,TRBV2,CASSEDRVNTEAFF,TGTGCCAGCAGTGAGGACAGGGTGAACACTGAAGCTTTCTTT
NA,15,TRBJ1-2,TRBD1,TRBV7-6,CASSSGTGGQGGYTF,TGTGCCAGCAGCTCCGGGACAGGGGGCCAGGGTGGCTACACCTTC
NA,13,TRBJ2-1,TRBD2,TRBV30,CAWNDGGYNEQFF,TGTGCCTGGAACGACGGGGGGTACAATGAGCAGTTCTTC
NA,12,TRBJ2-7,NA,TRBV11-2,CASILVGTEQYF,TGTGCCAGCATCTTGGTGGGGACCGAGCAGTACTTC
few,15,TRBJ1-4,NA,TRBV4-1,CASSPTGWTNEKLFF,TGCGCCAGCAGCCCCACAGGGTGGACTAATGAAAAACTGTTTTTT
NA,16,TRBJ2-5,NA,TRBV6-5,CASSYSKSEVGETQYF,TGTGCCAGCAGTTACTCGAAATCGGAGGTTGGAGAGACCCAGTACTTC
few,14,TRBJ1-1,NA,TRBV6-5,CASSYGFPGTEAFF,TGTGCCAGCAGTTACGGCTTTCCGGGAACTGAAGCTTTCTTT
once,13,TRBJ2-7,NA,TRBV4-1,CASSQDRVYEQYF,TGCGCCAGCAGCCAAGATCGGGTGTACGAGCAGTACTTC
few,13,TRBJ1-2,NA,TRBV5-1,CASRPRASYGYTF,TGCGCCAGCAGGCCCCGGGCGAGTTATGGCTACACCTTC
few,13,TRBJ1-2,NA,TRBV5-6,CASSLTDFLGYTF,TGTGCCAGCAGCTTGACAGATTTTTTAGGCTACACCTTC
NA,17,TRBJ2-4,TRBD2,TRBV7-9,CASSFPTSGIAKNIQYF,TGTGCCAGCAGCTTTCCTACTAGCGGTATAGCCAAAAACATTCAGTACTTC
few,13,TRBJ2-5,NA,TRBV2,CASSQGYQETQYF,TGTGCCAGCAGCCAAGGGTACCAAGAGACCCAGTACTTC
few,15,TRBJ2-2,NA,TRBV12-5,CACGAENRGTGELFF,TGTGCTTGTGGAGCCGAGAATAGGGGCACCGGGGAGCTGTTTTTT
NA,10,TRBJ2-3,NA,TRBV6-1,CASSGGTQYF,TGTGCCAGCAGTGGTGGTACGCAGTATTTT
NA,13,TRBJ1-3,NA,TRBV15,CATSQDSRNTIYF,TGTGCCACCAGCCAGGACAGCCGAAACACCATATATTTT
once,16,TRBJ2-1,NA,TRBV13,CASSLSGSGRYNEQFF,TGTGCCAGCAGCCTGAGTGGGTCCGGCAGGTACAATGAGCAGTTCTTC
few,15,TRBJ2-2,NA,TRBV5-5,CASSFGTANTGELFF,TGTGCCAGCAGCTTTGGGACGGCGAACACCGGGGAGCTGTTTTTT
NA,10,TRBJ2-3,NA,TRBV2,CASRADTQYF,TGTGCCAGCAGGGCGGATACGCAGTATTTT
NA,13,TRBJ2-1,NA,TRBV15,CATDARLSGEQFF,TGTGCCACTGACGCCCGGCTTTCCGGAGAGCAGTTCTTC
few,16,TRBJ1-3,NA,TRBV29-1,CSVLSDRSSSGNTIYF,TGCAGCGTTCTAAGCGACAGATCAAGCTCTGGAAACACCATATATTTT
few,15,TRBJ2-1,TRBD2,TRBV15,CATPRPGLVSVPEFF,TGTGCCACCCCTCGCCCCGGACTAGTTTCAGTGCCCGAGTTCTTC
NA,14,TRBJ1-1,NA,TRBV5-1,CASRLRDSNTEAFF,TGCGCCAGCCGTCTCAGGGATTCGAACACTGAAGCTTTCTTT